The table lists the clone carrying this T cell receptor (beta chain) with a few counts. The sample originates from a study of T cell changes during pregnancy in multiple sclerosis. Data came from immunoSEQ multiplex PCR; TCRdb stores just in-frame clones and leaves some out. This table has roughly 27,000 clones, almost 90% appearing once. Trimming cost V 3 bases and J 6 bases; bases outside gene matches: 4. Germline assignment: CDR1 SNHLY and CDR2 FYNNEI. The CDR3 covers 14 residues. V usage is TRBV2 and J usage is TRBJ2-3; 9 positions match TRBD2. The sample here was CD8+ T cells from peripheral blood mononuclear cells, taken in the second trimester of pregnancy. This receptor was identified in a female donor with multiple sclerosis, enrolled in a pregnancy study. The CDR3, as DNA: TGTGCCAGCAGTGAGGGCGGGGGGGCCGATACGCAGTATTTT. Translating gives CASSEGGGADTQYF.